What follows are 9 T cell receptor beta chains derived from one specimen sequenced in a study of blood T cells in healthy people across ages. A second PCR, run for roughly 6 to 11 cycles, used a sample-barcoded 5' primer plus a J-beta primer mix. TCRdb re-called the 5' RACE reads with MiXCR, one entry per CDR3 protein. The sample holds more than 1,400,000 distinct CDR3 sequences, roughly 40% seen once. The source material was blood. These receptors all stem from a woman aged 18-30 years in good health.

The chain is built from TRBV28 and TRBJ2-1, with no clear D. The J call is uncertain, as TRBJ2-7 better fits the DNA end. The CDR3 has 13 residues. Germline-derived CDR1 and CDR2 are MDHEN and SYDVKM. The CDR3 DNA reads as TGTGCCAGCAGTTCCCCATTCTACAATGAGCAGTACTTC. Translation: CASSSPFYNEQYF.

This chain connects TRBV21-1 to TRBJ2-1; the table's D gene call, TRBD2, was not cross checked with the DNA. TRBV21-1 is a pseudogene segment. CDR3 length: 17 residues. The CDR3 DNA is TGTGCCAGCATTAAAACGCCGGGCGAGCGGGGGGGCAGGGAGCAGTTCTTC. It codes for CASIKTPGERGGREQFF.

The chain couples TRBV5-1 to TRBJ2-1; D is unclear. Between the trimmed V and J ends, which lost 5 bases and 5 bases, there was a span of 20 bases. Germline CDR1 is SGHRS and CDR2 is YFSETQ. CDR3 length: 16 residues. The CDR3 region is CASRHSSGLWDNEQFF. CDR3 nucleotides: TGCGCCAGCAGGCATTCTTCCGGGCTCTGGGACAATGAGCAGTTCTTC.

This chain uses TRBV6-5 with TRBJ2-5; TRBD2 matches 11 bases. This CDR3 comprises 16 residues. The J segment lost 4 bases and the V segment lost 2 bases, leaving 6 bases of the junction unmatched. The germline CDR1 and CDR2 sequences are MNHEY and SVGAGI. CDR3 loop: CASSYLGLAGLETQYF. CDR3 sequence (DNA): TGTGCCAGCAGTTACCTTGGACTAGCGGGTCTAGAGACCCAGTACTTC.

This clonotype was counted at least ten times. The V gene is TRBV9, the J gene TRBJ2-7; 7 bases agree with TRBD2. V was pared by 0 bases and J by 2 bases, with 2 bases of the junction left unmatched. CDR3 length: 14 amino acids. The germline V gene encodes CDR1 SGDLS and CDR2 YYNGEE. The CDR3 DNA follows: TGTGCCAGCAGCGTAGATGGGGGGGCCTACGAGCAGTACTTC. Translated: CASSVDGGAYEQYF. Full variable domain (missing parts from reference TRBV9 and TRBJ2-7): DSGVTQTPKHLITATGQRVTLRCSPRSGDLSVYWYQQSLDQGLQFLIQYYNGEERAKGNILERFSAQQFPDLHSELNLSSLELGDSALYFCASSVDGGAYEQYFGPGTRLTVT.

The chain couples TRBV20-1 to TRBJ2-5; the D is unclear. The CDR3 runs to 14 residues. V was clipped by 3 bases and J by 4 bases, with 15 bases between them. CDR1 and CDR2 (germline): DFQATT, SNEGSKA (reference sequence). For the CDR3, the DNA is TGCAGTGCTAGTATGAGTGGCTGGGGAGAGACCCAGTACTTC. Translated: CSASMSGWGETQYF.

The rearrangement links TRBV3-1 to TRBJ2-1, with 12 bases that match TRBD2. The trim removed 5 bases at V and 7 bases at J, leaving 9 bases unmatched. The CDR3 is made up of 16 amino acids. From germline, CDR1 is LGHDT and CDR2 YNNKEL (reference sequence). The CDR3 DNA reads as TGTGCCAGCAGCGCCCTACTAGCGGGGGGTGGAAATGAGCAGTTCTTC. As protein: CASSALLAGGGNEQFF.

CDR3 sequence (DNA): TGTGCCAGCAGTACCACAGACGACTATGGCTACACCTTC. It yields the protein CASSTTDDYGYTF. The V gene is TRBV9, the J gene TRBJ1-2, with D uncertain. Trimming took 5 bases from V and 3 from J, leaving 11 bases between them. Germline CDR1 reads SGDLS; CDR2 reads YYNGEE. The CDR3 consists of 13 residues.

Only a few counts were recorded for this clonotype. The CDR3 DNA reads TGTGCCAGCAGAAAGCCAGGGGAAGCTAACTATGGCTACACCTTC. It specifies CASRKPGEANYGYTF. This chain joins TRBV6-5 and TRBJ1-2; possible D gene TRBD1, 6 bases. The CDR3 is 15 amino acids. Trimming removed 6 bases from V and 0 bases from J, with 14 bases in between. Germline CDR1 MNHEY, CDR2 SVGAGI.